This T cell receptor beta chain was identified in a study of cytomegalovirus exposure and HLA in healthy donors. Findings of the study overall: Indistinguishable V segments such as TRBV6-2 and TRBV6-3 were excluded. Later genetic work tied a missense DCLRE1C variant to beta-chain V and J trimming. What a later analysis reportedly showed was that an Asian-associated ancestry cluster had fewer N-insertions than the approximately 700-donor mean.

Both 60 Vbeta primers and 13 Jbeta primers went into the PCR. Clones were sequenced by immunoSEQ multiplex PCR, and TCRdb holds only the in-frame ones, with some missing. This sample has 110,000 to 150,000 clones, with around 80% found just once. Regarding this clone: Its antigen is unidentified.

CDR1 and CDR2 from the germline V gene are MNHEY and SVGAGI. V was cut by 2 bases and J by 2 bases, with 15 bases left in between. The CDR3 covers 16 residues. Material: PBMCs. The receptor comes from a man aged 40-50 years in good health and CMV-seronegative. This chain links TRBV6-5 with TRBJ1-1, with D possibly TRBD1 on 6 matching bases. CDR3 in DNA: TGTGCCAGCAGTTACCTCGACAGGTCGATAAACACTGAAGCTTTCTTT. Protein sequence: CASSYLDRSINTEAFF.